The 12 T cell receptor beta chains in this list originate from one sample, sequenced in a study of blood T cell repertoires in COVID-19. Libraries were prepared by immunoSEQ multiplex PCR; TCRdb keeps only in-frame clonotypes and omits some of them. Among about 430,000 clones listed, around nine tenths were seen once. Sequenced material: PBMCs or T cells enriched from blood (not recorded which). The receptors derive from a woman aged 18-30 years who had been exposed to COVID-19.

The V call is TRBV28, the J call TRBJ2-5; TRBD1 might be the D (7 bases). The CDR3 spans 14 residues. Looked up from germline, CDR1 is MDHEN and CDR2 is SYDVKM. Trimming took off 6 bases at V and 5 bases at J, with 16 bases between the two ends. The CDR3 sequence is CASRAGGGVETQYF. For the CDR3, the DNA is TGTGCCAGCAGGGCCGGAGGGGGCGTTGAGACCCAGTACTTC. Full variable domain (missing parts from reference TRBV28 and TRBJ2-5): DVKVTQSSRYLVKRTGEKVFLECVQDMDHENMFWYRQDPGLGLRLIYFSYDVKMKEKGDIPEGYSVSREKKERFSLILESASTNQTSMYLCASRAGGGVETQYFGPGTRLLVL.

The chain joins TRBV15 to TRBJ1-5; D remains unclear. The V gene's germline CDR1 is LNHNV and CDR2 YYDKDF (reference sequence). This CDR3 comprises 16 residues. The V end lost 0 bases, the J end lost 2 bases, and 11 bases lay between the germline ends. CDR3 residues: CATSRDRGEGNQPQHF. The CDR3 nucleotides read TGTGCCACCAGCAGAGATCGGGGTGAAGGCAATCAGCCCCAGCATTTT.

This chain uses TRBV28 with TRBJ2-2; 10 bases agree with TRBD2. This CDR3 spans 15 amino acids. After removal of 7 bases from V and 5 bases from J, the junction contained 7 bases not matched to a gene. The germline gives CDR1 MDHEN, CDR2 SYDVKM. CDR3 coding DNA: TGTGCCAGCAAGCTAGCGGGAGAAGTGACCGGGGAGCTGTTTTTT. This gives the protein CASKLAGEVTGELFF.

The chain uses TRBV10-2 and TRBJ2-6; 12 nucleotides line up with TRBD2. In germline, CDR1 is WSHSY, CDR2 SAAADI. CDR3 length: 18 amino acids. V gave up 3 bases and J gave up 0 bases; unmatched junction bases: 3. The CDR3 DNA reads as TGCGCCAGCAGTGATTCACTAGCGGGGGGCTCTGGGGCCAACGTCCTGACTTTC. Translated: CASSDSLAGGSGANVLTF.

J is TRBJ1-4 and V is TRBV5-1; D possibly corresponds to TRBD1 (5 bases). V lost 4 bases and J lost 3, with 13 bases in between. The CDR3 runs 15 residues. The V gene's germline CDR1 is SGHRS and CDR2 YFSETQ. CDR3 DNA sequence: TGCGCCAGCAGCACCTCCCAGGGATCTAATGAAAAACTGTTTTTT. The encoded protein is CASSTSQGSNEKLFF. Complete variable domain (other parts from reference TRBV5-1 and TRBJ1-4): KAGVTQTPRYLIKTRGQQVTLSCSPISGHRSVSWYQQTPGQGLQFLFEYFSETQRNKGNFPGRFSGRQFSNSRSEMNVSTLELGDSALYLCASSTSQGSNEKLFFGSGTQLSVL.

This clone turned up a few times. This chain joins TRBV7-9 and TRBJ2-7; 7 bases agree with TRBD1. Germline loops: CDR1 SEHNR, CDR2 FQNEAQ (reference sequence). The CDR3 has 15 residues. The trim removed 2 bases at V and 5 bases at J, leaving 9 bases unmatched. The CDR3, as DNA: TGTGCCAGCAGCTTATGGGGAGACAGGGTGGACGAGCAGTACTTC. Translated, it gives CASSLWGDRVDEQYF.

The chain couples TRBV18 to TRBJ1-2; D may be TRBD1 (5 bases). From germline, CDR1 is KGHSH and CDR2 LQKENI. Trimming left V 3 bases short and J 4 bases short, with 12 bases between. The CDR3 is 14 residues long. CDR3 DNA sequence: TGTGCCAGCTCACCGGACACCCCGACCTATGGCTACACCTTC. It is translated as CASSPDTPTYGYTF.

This chain joins TRBV7-2 and TRBJ2-2, with TRBD2 matching 8 bases. In germline, CDR1 is SGHTA, CDR2 FQGNSA. This CDR3 comprises 16 residues. V trimming: 2 bases; J trimming: 2 bases; junction bases outside the gene matches: 4. The CDR3 reads CASSLSGGLNTGELFF. Written as DNA, the CDR3 is TGTGCCAGCAGCTTAAGCGGGGGCCTAAACACCGGGGAGCTGTTTTTT.

As DNA, the CDR3 is TGTGCCAGCAGTTTGGGTGGACAGGGGAATCAGCCCCAGCATTTT. Protein product: CASSLGGQGNQPQHF. The V call is TRBV28, the J call TRBJ1-5, with 9 nucleotides matching TRBD1. Looked up from germline, CDR1 is MDHEN and CDR2 is SYDVKM. The V and J ends lost 3 bases and 4 bases, in that order; junction bases with no gene match: 4. The CDR3 is 15 amino acids.

CDR3 region: CASSMDRGGYNSPLHF. Written as DNA, the CDR3 is TGTGCCAGTAGTATGGATCGAGGGGGATATAATTCACCCCTCCACTTT. This chain joins TRBV19 and TRBJ1-6, with D perhaps TRBD1 (6 bases). The CDR3 is 16 amino acids. The ends were cut back, 3 bases at V and 4 bases at J, with 13 bases in the middle. The germline V gene has CDR1 LNHDA and CDR2 SQIVND (reference sequence).

The chain joins TRBV6-2 or TRBV6-3 to TRBJ2-1; D is possibly TRBD1 (5 bases). This CDR3 is built from 14 residues. CDR1 MNHEY and CDR2 SVGEGT come from the germline V gene. V was trimmed by 4 bases and J by 5 bases, leaving 12 bases between them. The CDR3 nucleotides are TGTGCCAGCAGTTCCCTCCCCAGGGACAATGAGCAGTTCTTC. It yields the protein CASSSLPRDNEQFF.

The V call is TRBV7-8, the J call TRBJ2-3; D gene ambiguous. CDR1 SGHVS and CDR2 FQNEAQ come from the germline V gene. The CDR3 contains 17 residues. Trimming took 1 base from V and 0 from J, leaving 14 bases between them. This chain's CDR3 is CASSLVSTVSSTDTQYF. CDR3 DNA sequence: TGTGCCAGCAGCTTAGTCTCAACGGTTTCTAGCACAGATACGCAGTATTTT.